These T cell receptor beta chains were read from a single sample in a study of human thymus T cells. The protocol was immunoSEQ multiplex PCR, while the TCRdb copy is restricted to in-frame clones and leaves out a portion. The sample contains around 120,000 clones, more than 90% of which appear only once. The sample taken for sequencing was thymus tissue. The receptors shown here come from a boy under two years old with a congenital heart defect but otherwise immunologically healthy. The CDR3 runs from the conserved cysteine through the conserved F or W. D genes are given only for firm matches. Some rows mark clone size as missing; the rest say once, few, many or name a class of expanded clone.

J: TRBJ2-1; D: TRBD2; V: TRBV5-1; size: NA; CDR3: CASSLVTSPDEQFF; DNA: TGCGCCAGCAGCTTGGTGACTAGCCCCGATGAGCAGTTCTTC
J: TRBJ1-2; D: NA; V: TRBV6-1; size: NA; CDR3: CASSERRYGYTF; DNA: TGTGCCAGCAGTGAAAGGAGGTACGGCTACACCTTC
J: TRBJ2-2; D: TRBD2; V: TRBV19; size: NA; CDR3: CASSIGGVHTGELFF; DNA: TGTGCCAGTAGTATTGGGGGGGTACACACCGGGGAGCTGTTTTTT
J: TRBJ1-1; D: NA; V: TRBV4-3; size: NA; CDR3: CASSQERGMTVMNTEAFF; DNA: TGCGCCAGCAGCCAAGAGAGAGGGATGACGGTCATGAACACTGAAGCTTTCTTT
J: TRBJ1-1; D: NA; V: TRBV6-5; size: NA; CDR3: CASSSTSRPNTEAFF; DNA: TGTGCCAGCAGTTCCACTTCTCGCCCCAACACTGAAGCTTTCTTT
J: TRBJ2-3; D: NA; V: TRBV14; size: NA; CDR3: CASRSTGGEFTDTQYF; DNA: TGTGCCAGCAGATCAACAGGGGGGGAGTTCACAGATACGCAGTATTTT
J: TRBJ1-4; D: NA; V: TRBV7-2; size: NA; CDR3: CASSPTKGENEKLFF; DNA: TGTGCCAGCAGCCCCACGAAGGGGGAGAATGAAAAACTGTTTTTT
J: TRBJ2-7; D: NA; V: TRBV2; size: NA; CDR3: CASSEAEYLPYEQYF; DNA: TGTGCCAGCAGTGAAGCGGAATATCTACCCTACGAGCAGTACTTC
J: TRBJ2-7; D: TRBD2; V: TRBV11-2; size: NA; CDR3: CASSLVPSGGRNEQYF; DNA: TGTGCCAGCAGCTTAGTTCCTAGCGGGGGGCGGAACGAGCAGTACTTC
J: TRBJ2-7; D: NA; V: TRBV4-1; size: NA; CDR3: CASSQDLGREYEQYF; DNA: TGCGCCAGCAGCCAAGATTTGGGCAGGGAATACGAGCAGTACTTC
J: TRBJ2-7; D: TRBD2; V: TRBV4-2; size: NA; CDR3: CASSPGEGKVEQYF; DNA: TGTGCCAGCAGCCCGGGGGAGGGGAAAGTCGAGCAGTACTTC
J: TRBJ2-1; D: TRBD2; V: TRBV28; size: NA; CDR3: CASSRARGDGLANEQFF; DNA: TGTGCCAGCAGCCGGGCACGGGGGGATGGACTAGCCAATGAGCAGTTCTTC
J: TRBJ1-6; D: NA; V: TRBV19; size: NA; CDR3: CASRGGYSYNSPLHF; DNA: TGTGCCAGTAGGGGCGGTTACTCCTATAATTCACCCCTCCACTTT
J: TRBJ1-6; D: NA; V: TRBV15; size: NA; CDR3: CATSRFIFHRQKLGGNSPLHF; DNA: TGTGCCACCAGCAGGTTCATTTTTCACAGGCAGAAACTGGGCGGTAATTCACCCCTCCACTTT
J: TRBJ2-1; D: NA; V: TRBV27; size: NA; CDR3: CASSALGSYNEQFF; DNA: TGTGCCAGCAGTGCGTTGGGTTCCTACAATGAGCAGTTCTTC
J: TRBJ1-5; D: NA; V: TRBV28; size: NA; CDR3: CASSSPGTLNQPQHF; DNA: TGTGCCAGCAGTTCCCCCGGGACACTTAATCAGCCCCAGCATTTT
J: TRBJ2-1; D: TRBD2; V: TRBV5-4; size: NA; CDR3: CASSSNPGTRDNEQFF; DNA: TGTGCCAGCAGCTCTAATCCCGGGACTAGGGACAATGAGCAGTTCTTC
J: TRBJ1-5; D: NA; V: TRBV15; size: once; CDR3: CATSRVGRNQPQHF; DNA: TGTGCCACCAGCAGAGTGGGCAGAAATCAGCCCCAGCATTTT
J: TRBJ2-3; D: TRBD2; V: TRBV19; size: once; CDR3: CASSIDERGLAGRGTDTQYF; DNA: TGTGCCAGTAGTATAGATGAGCGCGGACTAGCGGGGAGAGGCACAGATACGCAGTATTTT
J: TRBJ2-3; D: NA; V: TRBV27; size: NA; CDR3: CATGARDKRDTQYF; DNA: TGTGCCACGGGCGCACGGGACAAAAGAGATACGCAGTATTTT
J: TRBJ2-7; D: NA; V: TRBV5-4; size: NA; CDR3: CASSLRARGDPSSSYEQYF; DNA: TGTGCCAGCAGCTTGCGGGCGCGGGGAGACCCTTCTAGCTCCTACGAGCAGTACTTC
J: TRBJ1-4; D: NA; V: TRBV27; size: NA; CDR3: CASRPLGKGPIEKLFF; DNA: TGTGCCAGCAGGCCTCTAGGTAAGGGGCCGATCGAAAAACTGTTTTTT
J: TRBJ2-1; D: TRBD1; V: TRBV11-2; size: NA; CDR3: CASSDPGTGIRNEQFF; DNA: TGTGCCAGCAGCGATCCCGGGACAGGGATACGAAATGAGCAGTTCTTC
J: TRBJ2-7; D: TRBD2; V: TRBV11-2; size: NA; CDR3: CASSLVAGGENEQYF; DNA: TGTGCCAGCAGCTTAGTTGCTGGGGGGGAAAACGAGCAGTACTTC
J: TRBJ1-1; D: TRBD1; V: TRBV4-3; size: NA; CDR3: CASSQDQRAGGAFF; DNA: TGCGCCAGCAGCCAAGATCAAAGGGCAGGGGGAGCTTTCTTT
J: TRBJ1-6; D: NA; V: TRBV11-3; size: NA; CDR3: CASSPPEYSLPPLHF; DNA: TGTGCCAGCAGCCCCCCGGAGTATTCCCTTCCACCCCTCCACTTT
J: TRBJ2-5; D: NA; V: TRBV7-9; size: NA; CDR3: CASSLRQETQYF; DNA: TGTGCCAGCAGCCTCCGGCAAGAGACCCAGTACTTC
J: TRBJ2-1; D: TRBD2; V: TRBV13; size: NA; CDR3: CASSFPRGGAYNEQFF; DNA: TGTGCCAGCAGCTTCCCCCGCGGGGGGGCCTACAATGAGCAGTTCTTC
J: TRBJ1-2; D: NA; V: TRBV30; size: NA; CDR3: CAWSIGGVNYGYTF; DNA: TGTGCCTGGAGTATCGGGGGGGTAAACTATGGCTACACCTTC
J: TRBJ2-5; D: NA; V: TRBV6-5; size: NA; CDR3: CASGIPGLAESQYF; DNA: TGTGCCAGCGGGATTCCAGGGTTGGCAGAGAGCCAGTACTTC